This T cell receptor beta chain comes out of a study of T cell repertoires in cytomegalovirus infection. Study-level background: Signatures in public TCR beta sequences pointed to both CMV infection and matching HLA type.

Remarks on this clonotype: The antigen is undetermined.

TCRdb independently ran MiXCR on the reads; one entry per CDR3 protein. The data show a few hundred thousand distinct CDR3 sequences, approximately 25% seen once. Study results and caveats: CMV-specific TCR beta clonotypes restricted by HLA-C were the ones dominating the ex vivo response. Public TCR beta family frequency separated CMV-and-HLA carriers, including in an independent cohort.

The CDR3 has 15 residues. Germline loops: CDR1 MGHDK, CDR2 SYGVNS. Trimming shortened V by 1 base and J by 7 bases, and 13 bases separated the two germline ends. The origin of this receptor is a human donor in good health (CMV status not recorded). Some clones in this sample may be carry-over from other donors' samples. This specimen consisted of cultured PBMCs, obtained from culture after CMV antigen stimulation. The V call is TRBV25-1, the J call TRBJ2-2; TRBD1 is a possible D gene (5 bases). CDR3 protein: CASSEWQGLGGELFF. CDR3 DNA sequence: TGTGCCAGCAGTGAATGGCAGGGTCTCGGCGGGGAGCTGTTTTTT.